Below, 7 T cell receptor beta chains from the same sample are listed, as sequenced in a study of resident and recirculating memory T cells in vitiligo. The method was immunoSEQ multiplex PCR; TCRdb's version includes in-frame clones alone and lacks a portion of them. The sample holds fewer than 85,000 clones, 92% seen once. The sample taken for sequencing was blood. These receptors were collected from a male donor with vitiligo.

The genes are TRBV6-6 and TRBJ2-4; the match to TRBD2 covers 9 bases. CDR3 length equals 16 residues. Per germline, CDR1 MNHNY and CDR2 SVGAGI (reference sequence). The ends lost 8 bases at V and 0 bases at J; junction bases unmatched: 8. The CDR3 reads CASPRGTSLAKNIQYF. Written as DNA, the CDR3 is TGTGCCAGCCCCCGAGGGACTAGCCTAGCCAAAAACATTCAGTACTTC.

J is TRBJ2-3 and V is TRBV2; the D is unclear. CDR3 length: 16 amino acids. Germline V gives CDR1 SNHLY, CDR2 FYNNEI. V lost 5 bases and J lost 3, with 18 bases in between. The CDR3 nucleotides are TGTGCCAGCAGTACACCCGACGGATACGGGACAGATACGCAGTATTTT. It translates to CASSTPDGYGTDTQYF.

V and J are TRBV6-1 and TRBJ2-3, with D maybe TRBD1 (6 bases). Looked up from germline, CDR1 is MNHNS and CDR2 is SASEGT. V gave up 6 bases and J gave up 5 bases, with 18 bases separating them. This CDR3 has 15 amino acids. The CDR3 protein is CASRPPSDSRDTQYF. CDR3 sequence (DNA): TGTGCCAGCAGGCCCCCCTCGGACAGTAGAGATACGCAGTATTTT.

J is TRBJ2-1 and V is TRBV27, with D perhaps matching TRBD2 (5 bases). CDR3 length: 13 amino acids. Germline CDR1 reads MNHEY; CDR2 reads SMNVEV (reference sequence). Trimming removed 5 bases from V and 4 bases from J, with 9 bases in between. The CDR3 DNA reads TGTGCCAGCAGTCGGGGAGTTTACAATGAGCAGTTCTTC. Protein: CASSRGVYNEQFF.

The chain uses TRBV14 and TRBJ2-7; weak D call: TRBD1 (6 bases). Germline values: CDR1 SGHDN, CDR2 FVKESK. The V gene lost 4 bases and the J gene lost 3 bases, with 16 bases spanning the gap. CDR3 size: 15 residues. DNA for the CDR3: TGTGCCAGCAGCCGCCTGGACAGAACGGACTACGAGCAGTACTTC. Translated: CASSRLDRTDYEQYF.

The chain couples TRBV7-9 to TRBJ1-1; 10 bases agree with TRBD1. Trimming took 5 bases from V and 7 from J; bases not matched to a gene: 10. In germline, CDR1 is SEHNR, CDR2 FQNEAQ (reference sequence). The CDR3 sequence is 15 residues long. The CDR3 reads CASSPWDRGVGEAFF. In DNA form, the CDR3 reads TGTGCCAGCAGCCCCTGGGACAGGGGAGTGGGTGAAGCTTTCTTT.

The genes are TRBV28 and TRBJ2-3; TRBD1 matches 8 bases. The CDR3 runs 15 residues. V shed 7 bases and J 7 bases; nucleotides not matched to a gene: 13. Germline V gives CDR1 MDHEN, CDR2 SYDVKM. The CDR3 nucleotides read TGTGCCAGCACCCCCCCCAGGACAGGGTTAAATACGCAGTATTTT. The encoded protein is CASTPPRTGLNTQYF.